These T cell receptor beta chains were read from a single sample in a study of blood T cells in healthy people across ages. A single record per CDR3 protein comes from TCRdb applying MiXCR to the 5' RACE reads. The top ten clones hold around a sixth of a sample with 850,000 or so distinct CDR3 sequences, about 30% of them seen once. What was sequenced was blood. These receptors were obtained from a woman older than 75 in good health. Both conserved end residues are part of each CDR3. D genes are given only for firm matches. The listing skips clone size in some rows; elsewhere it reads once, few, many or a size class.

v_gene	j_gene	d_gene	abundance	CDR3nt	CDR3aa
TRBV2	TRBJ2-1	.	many	TGTGCCACGTCTACAGCCCTCGCTGGTAATGAGCAGTTCTTC	CATSTALAGNEQFF
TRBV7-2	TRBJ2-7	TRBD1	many	TGTGCCAGCAGCCGCAGGACAGGGCACAGCGAGCAGTACTTC	CASSRRTGHSEQYF
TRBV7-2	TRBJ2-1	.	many	TGTGCCAGCAGCTTAAAGGTGGCGGGGAAGCCAGCTGAGCAGTTCTTC	CASSLKVAGKPAEQFF
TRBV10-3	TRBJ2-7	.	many	TGTGCCATCAGTAGGACGGGCACCTACGAGCAGTACTTC	CAISRTGTYEQYF
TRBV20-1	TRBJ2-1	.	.	TGCAGTGCTAGAGGCCTAGTAAAGGACGAGCAGTTCTTC	CSARGLVKDEQFF
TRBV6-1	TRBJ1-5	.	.	TGTGCCAGCATCCTGGGGCAGGGTTCTAGAGGCAATCAGCCCCAGCATTTT	CASILGQGSRGNQPQHF
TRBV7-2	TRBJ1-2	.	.	TGTGCCAGCAGCTTAGCCGGGGGCGACTATGGCTACACCTTC	CASSLAGGDYGYTF
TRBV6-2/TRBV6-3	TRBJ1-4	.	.	TGTGCCAGCAGTGACCCGGATCCCCGTACTGAAAAACTGTTTTTT	CASSDPDPRTEKLFF
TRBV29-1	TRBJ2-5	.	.	TGCAGCGTTAGTAGGGGCCAAGAGACCCAGTACTTC	CSVSRGQETQYF
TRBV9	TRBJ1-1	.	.	TGTGCCAGCAGCAATAGGATGAACACTGAAGCTTTCTTT	CASSNRMNTEAFF
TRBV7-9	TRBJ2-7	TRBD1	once	TGTGCCAGCAGCTTGGTGACAGGGGCCACCTCCTACGAGCAGTACTTC	CASSLVTGATSYEQYF